These T cell receptor beta chains were read from a single sample in a study of T cells after yellow fever vaccination. TCRdb used MiXCR to reprocess the 5' RACE reads, holding one entry per CDR3 protein. Of approximately 90,000 distinct CDR3 sequences in the sample, approximately 6.3% are singletons; the top ten hold roughly 39%. This specimen was CD8+ T cells sorted from PBMCs, taken 10 days after the yellow fever booster vaccination. Source of these receptors: a young man who received the YFV17D yellow fever vaccine. Each CDR3 is given with its conserved first and last residue. A D gene is named only where the DNA matches it firmly. The size entry is marked missing in some rows and otherwise reads once, few, many or a size class.

d_gene	abundance	v_gene	j_gene	CDR3nt	CDR3aa
-	-	TRBV10-3	TRBJ2-2	TGTGCCATCAGTGAGTCGAGGCCAGACCCTGTTTACCGGAAACCCGGGGAGCTGTTTTTT	CAISESRPDPVYRKPGELFF
-	few	TRBV12-3/TRBV12-4	TRBJ1-1	TGTGCCAGCACTGCCCTGGGGAACACTGAAGCTTTCTTT	CASTALGNTEAFF
-	-	TRBV6-2/TRBV6-3	TRBJ2-6	TGTGCCAGCGCCTTACCGGTCTCTGGGGCCAACGTCCTGACTTTC	CASALPVSGANVLTF
-	-	TRBV12-3/TRBV12-4	TRBJ1-5	TGTGCCAGCAGCCCCCTTGATGGGGTTCAGCCCCAGCATTTT	CASSPLDGVQPQHF
-	few	TRBV7-9	TRBJ2-3	TGTGCCAGCAGCTTGAGTGAGGCAGATACGCAGTATTTT	CASSLSEADTQYF
-	-	TRBV29-1	TRBJ2-3	TGCAGCGCTATCAGGGGACGCTACGGCACAGATACGCAGTATTTT	CSAIRGRYGTDTQYF
TRBD1	-	TRBV12-3/TRBV12-4	TRBJ2-5	TGTGCCAGCAGTTCCATGACAGGGCAAGAGACCCAGTACTTC	CASSSMTGQETQYF
-	few	TRBV7-6	TRBJ2-3	TGTGCCAGCAGCTTACCCATCTCCGGTGGGGCAGATACGCAGTATTTT	CASSLPISGGADTQYF
TRBD1	many	TRBV5-1	TRBJ2-7	TGCGCCAGCAATGACGGACAGGGGAGCGTCGAGCAGTACTTC	CASNDGQGSVEQYF
-	few	TRBV11-3	TRBJ2-1	TGTGCCAGCAGCTTGGGGGGCGAATCCTACAATGAGCAGTTCTTC	CASSLGGESYNEQFF
-	few	TRBV4-1	TRBJ2-7	TGCGCCAGCAGCCCGGACGGATCCTACGAGCAGTACTTC	CASSPDGSYEQYF
-	-	TRBV7-3	TRBJ2-1	TGTGCCAGCAGCTTCGGGGGGCTGGGGAATGAGCAGTTCTTC	CASSFGGLGNEQFF
-	few	TRBV27	TRBJ1-1	TGTGCCAGCAGTTTATCGACGGGGATTAACGGTGAAGCTTTCTTT	CASSLSTGINGEAFF
-	many	TRBV11-2	TRBJ2-3	TGTGCCAGCAGCTTTCCAGGAGGAGCAGATACGCAGTATTTT	CASSFPGGADTQYF
-	few	TRBV4-3	TRBJ2-7	TGCGCCAGCAGCCTCCGACAGGACCCCTGGTACGAGCAGTACTTC	CASSLRQDPWYEQYF
TRBD1	few	TRBV11-2	TRBJ1-4	TGTGCCAGCAGCTTAAGTCGCGGACAGGGGGATGAAAAACTGTTTTTT	CASSLSRGQGDEKLFF
-	many	TRBV3-1	TRBJ2-2	TGTGCCAGCAGCCCTAAGGACTCCTCGGCGTCCGGGGAGCTGTTTTTT	CASSPKDSSASGELFF
-	-	TRBV3-1	TRBJ2-1	TGTGCCAGCAGCCCCAGACTGGAGGCCTACAATGAGCAGTTCTTC	CASSPRLEAYNEQFF
-	few	TRBV12-5	TRBJ1-1	TGTGCTAGTGGACTTTTCGGGACCAATGAAGCTTTCTTT	CASGLFGTNEAFF
-	many	TRBV7-2	TRBJ2-5	TGTGCCAGCAATTCCGTGGGGGGGCCGGGAGAGACCCAGTACTTC	CASNSVGGPGETQYF
-	-	TRBV25-1	TRBJ2-6	TGTGCCAGCAGTGTAGGACACTCTGGGGCCAACGTCCTGACTTTC	CASSVGHSGANVLTF
-	few	TRBV3-1	TRBJ1-1	TGTGCCAGCAGCCAAGATAGTCACAGAAGAGAAGCTTTCTTT	CASSQDSHRREAFF
-	many	TRBV20-1	TRBJ2-1	TGCAGTGCTAGAGGGCGGGGGCCTGGGGACAATGAGCAGTTCTTC	CSARGRGPGDNEQFF
TRBD2	-	TRBV7-2	TRBJ2-5	TGTGCCAGCAGCTCACCTAGCGGGATGGAGACCCAGTACTTC	CASSSPSGMETQYF
TRBD1	few	TRBV6-5	TRBJ2-2	TGTGCCAGCTCCAGGACAGGGACCGGGGAGCTGTTTTTT	CASSRTGTGELFF
TRBD1	many	TRBV6-2/TRBV6-3	TRBJ2-7	TGTGCCAGCAGTTACGGGGACAGCTACGAGCAGTACTTC	CASSYGDSYEQYF
-	few	TRBV14	TRBJ1-2	TGTGCCAGCAGCCAAGATTTAAGGACATGGGGAGGTGGCTACACCTTC	CASSQDLRTWGGGYTF
-	few	TRBV12-3/TRBV12-4	TRBJ1-5	TGTGCCAGCAGCCCCTTAGGGGAGGGCAATCAGCCCCAGCATTTT	CASSPLGEGNQPQHF
-	-	TRBV4-2	TRBJ2-2	TGTGCCAGCAGCCCCCCTACCTTGCCTGAGCTGTTTTTT	CASSPPTLPELFF
TRBD2	-	TRBV20-1	TRBJ2-3	TGCAGTGCTAGTCCTCCCCGACTAGCGGGGGGGTTGGATACGCAGTATTTT	CSASPPRLAGGLDTQYF
-	few	TRBV12-3/TRBV12-4	TRBJ2-7	TGTGCCAGCAGTCACACCGGGACGGCCGCCTACGAGCAGTACTTC	CASSHTGTAAYEQYF
-	few	TRBV5-4	TRBJ2-7	TGTGCCAGCAGCCCCGGGACTTACTCCTACGAGCAGTACTTC	CASSPGTYSYEQYF
-	-	TRBV6-5	TRBJ2-3	TGTGCCAGCAGCCTACTGATGGTTGACGATACGCAGTATTTT	CASSLLMVDDTQYF